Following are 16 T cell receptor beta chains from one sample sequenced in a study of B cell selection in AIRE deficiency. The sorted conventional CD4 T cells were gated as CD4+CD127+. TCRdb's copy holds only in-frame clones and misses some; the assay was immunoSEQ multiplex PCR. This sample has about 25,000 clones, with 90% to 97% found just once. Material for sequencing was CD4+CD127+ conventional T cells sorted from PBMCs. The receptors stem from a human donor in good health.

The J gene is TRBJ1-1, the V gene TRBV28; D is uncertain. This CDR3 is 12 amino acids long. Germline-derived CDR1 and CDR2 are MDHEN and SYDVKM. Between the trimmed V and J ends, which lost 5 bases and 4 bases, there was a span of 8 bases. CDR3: CASSQYSTEAFF. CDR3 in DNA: TGTGCCAGCAGTCAGTACAGCACTGAAGCTTTCTTT.

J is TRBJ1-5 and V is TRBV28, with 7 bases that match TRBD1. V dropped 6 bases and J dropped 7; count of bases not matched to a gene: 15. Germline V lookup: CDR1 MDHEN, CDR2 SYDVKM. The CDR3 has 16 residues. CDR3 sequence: CASSRALIQGTQPQHF. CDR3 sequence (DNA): TGTGCCAGCAGCCGCGCCCTAATACAGGGGACCCAGCCCCAGCATTTT.

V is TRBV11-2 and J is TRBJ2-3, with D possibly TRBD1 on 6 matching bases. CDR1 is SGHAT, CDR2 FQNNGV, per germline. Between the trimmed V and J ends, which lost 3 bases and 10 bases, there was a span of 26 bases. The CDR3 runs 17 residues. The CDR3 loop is CASSLRGHDAPHGAQYF. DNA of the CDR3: TGTGCCAGCAGCTTGAGGGGACACGATGCCCCACACGGGGCGCAGTATTTT.

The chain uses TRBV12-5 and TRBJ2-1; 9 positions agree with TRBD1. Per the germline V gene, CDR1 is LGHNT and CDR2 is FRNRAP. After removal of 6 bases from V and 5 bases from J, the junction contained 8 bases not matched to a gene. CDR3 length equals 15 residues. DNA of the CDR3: TGTGCTAGTGGCCTAGGACAGGGGTCCCACAATGAGCAGTTCTTC. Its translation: CASGLGQGSHNEQFF.

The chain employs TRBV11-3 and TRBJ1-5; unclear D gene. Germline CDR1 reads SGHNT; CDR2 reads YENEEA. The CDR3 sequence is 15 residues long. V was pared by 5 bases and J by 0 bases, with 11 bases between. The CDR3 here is CASSPHGYSNQPQHF. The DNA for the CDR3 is TGTGCCAGCAGCCCCCACGGTTATAGCAATCAGCCCCAGCATTTT.

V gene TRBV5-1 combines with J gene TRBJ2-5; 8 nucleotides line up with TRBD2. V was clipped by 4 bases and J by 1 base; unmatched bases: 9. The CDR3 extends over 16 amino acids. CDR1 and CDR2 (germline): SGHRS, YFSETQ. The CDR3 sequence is CASSQLAGGSQETQYF. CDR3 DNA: TGCGCCAGCAGCCAACTGGCGGGGGGCTCCCAAGAGACCCAGTACTTC.

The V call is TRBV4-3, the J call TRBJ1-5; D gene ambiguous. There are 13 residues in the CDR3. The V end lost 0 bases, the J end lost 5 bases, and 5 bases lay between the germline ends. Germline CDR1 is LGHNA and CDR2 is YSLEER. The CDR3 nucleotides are TGCGCCAGCAGCCAAGATCTTCATCAGCCCCAGCATTTT. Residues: CASSQDLHQPQHF.

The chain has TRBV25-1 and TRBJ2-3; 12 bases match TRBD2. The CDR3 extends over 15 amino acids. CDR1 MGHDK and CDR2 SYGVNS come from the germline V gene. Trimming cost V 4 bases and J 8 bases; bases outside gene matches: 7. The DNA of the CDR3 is TGTGCCAGCAGTGCCCTAGCGGGGGGGCCAGGTACGCAGTATTTT. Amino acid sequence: CASSALAGGPGTQYF.

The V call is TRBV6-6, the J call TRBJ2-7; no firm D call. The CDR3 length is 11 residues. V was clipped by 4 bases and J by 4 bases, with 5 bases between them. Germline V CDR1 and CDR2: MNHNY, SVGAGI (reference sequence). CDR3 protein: CASSSIYEQYF. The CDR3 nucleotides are TGTGCCAGCAGTTCAATTTACGAGCAGTACTTC.

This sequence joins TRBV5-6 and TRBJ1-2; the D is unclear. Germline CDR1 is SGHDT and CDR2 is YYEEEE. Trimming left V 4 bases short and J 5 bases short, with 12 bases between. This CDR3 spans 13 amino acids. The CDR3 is CASSPTELYGYTF. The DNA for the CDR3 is TGTGCCAGCAGCCCTACAGAGTTGTATGGCTACACCTTC.

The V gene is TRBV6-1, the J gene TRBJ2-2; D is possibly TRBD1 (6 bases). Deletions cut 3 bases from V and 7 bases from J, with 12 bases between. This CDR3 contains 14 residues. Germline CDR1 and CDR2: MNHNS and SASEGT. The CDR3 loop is CASSDNRASGELFF. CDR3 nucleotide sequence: TGTGCCAGCAGTGACAACAGGGCTAGCGGGGAGCTGTTTTTT.

The CDR3 DNA sequence: TGTGCCAGCAGCGCAACAGGGGTGGGTCAGCCCCAGCATTTT. It yields the protein CASSATGVGQPQHF. V is TRBV9 and J is TRBJ1-5; 7 bases are a match to TRBD1. The trim removed 3 bases at V and 6 bases at J, leaving 6 bases unmatched. Germline V gives CDR1 SGDLS, CDR2 YYNGEE. The CDR3 sequence is 14 residues long.

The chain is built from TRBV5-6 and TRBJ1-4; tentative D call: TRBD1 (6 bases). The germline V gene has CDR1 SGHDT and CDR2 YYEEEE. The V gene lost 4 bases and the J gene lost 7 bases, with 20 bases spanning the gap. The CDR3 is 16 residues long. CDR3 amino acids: CASSQTGRQEGEKLFF. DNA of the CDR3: TGTGCCAGCAGCCAGACCGGGAGACAGGAAGGTGAAAAACTGTTTTTT.

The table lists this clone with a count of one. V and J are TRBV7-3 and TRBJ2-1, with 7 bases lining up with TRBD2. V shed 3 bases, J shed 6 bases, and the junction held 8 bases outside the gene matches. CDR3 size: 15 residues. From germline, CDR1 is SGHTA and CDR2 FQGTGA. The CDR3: CASSFSSGVSNEQFF. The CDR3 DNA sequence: TGTGCCAGCAGCTTTTCGAGCGGGGTGTCCAATGAGCAGTTCTTC. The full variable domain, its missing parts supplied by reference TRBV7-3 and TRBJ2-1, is GAGVSQTPSNKVTEKGKYVELRCDPISGHTALYWYRQSLGQGPEFLIYFQGTGAADDSGLPNDRFFAVRPEGSVSTLKIQRTERGDSAVYLCASSFSSGVSNEQFFGPGTRLTVL.

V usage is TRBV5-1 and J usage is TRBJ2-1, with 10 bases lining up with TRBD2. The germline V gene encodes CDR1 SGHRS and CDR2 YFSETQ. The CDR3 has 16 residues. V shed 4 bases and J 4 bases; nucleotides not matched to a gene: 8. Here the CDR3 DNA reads TGCGCCAGCAGCCCAACGAGCGGGGGGGCTTACAATGAGCAGTTCTTC. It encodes CASSPTSGGAYNEQFF.

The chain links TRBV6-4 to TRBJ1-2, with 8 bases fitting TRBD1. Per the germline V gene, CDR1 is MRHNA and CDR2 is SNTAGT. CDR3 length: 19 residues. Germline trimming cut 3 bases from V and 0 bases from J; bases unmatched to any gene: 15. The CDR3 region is CASSEPPRTGLISNYGYTF. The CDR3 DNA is TGTGCCAGCAGTGAACCTCCTCGGACAGGGCTTATTTCTAACTATGGCTACACCTTC.